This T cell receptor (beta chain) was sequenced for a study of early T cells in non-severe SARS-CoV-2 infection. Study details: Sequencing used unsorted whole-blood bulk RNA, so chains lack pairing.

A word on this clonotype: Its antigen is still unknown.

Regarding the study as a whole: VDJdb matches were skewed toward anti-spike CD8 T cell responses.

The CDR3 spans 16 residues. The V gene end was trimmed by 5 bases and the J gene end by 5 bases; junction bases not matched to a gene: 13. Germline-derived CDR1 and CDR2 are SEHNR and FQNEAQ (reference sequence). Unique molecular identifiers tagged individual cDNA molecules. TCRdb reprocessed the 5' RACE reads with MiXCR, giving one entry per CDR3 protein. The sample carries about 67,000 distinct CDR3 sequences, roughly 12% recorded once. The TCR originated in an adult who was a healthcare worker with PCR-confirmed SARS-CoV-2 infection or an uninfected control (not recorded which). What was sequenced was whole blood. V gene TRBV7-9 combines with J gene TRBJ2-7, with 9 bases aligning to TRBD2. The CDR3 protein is CASSRLFSGRLNEQYF. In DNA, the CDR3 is TGTGCCAGCAGCCGACTATTTAGCGGGAGATTGAACGAGCAGTACTTC.